The rows below give T cell receptor beta chains drawn from one sample of a study of early T cells in non-severe SARS-CoV-2 infection. TCRdb processed the 5' RACE reads anew with MiXCR; each CDR3 protein has one entry. The top ten clones hold 5.5% to 6% of a sample with around 64,000 distinct CDR3 sequences, 9.5% to 12% of them seen once. The starting material was whole blood, obtained at baseline. The receptors stem from an adult who was a healthcare worker with PCR-confirmed SARS-CoV-2 infection or an uninfected control (not recorded which). Each CDR3 is given with its conserved first and last residue. The D gene is left open where the match is weak. Rows give clone size only sometimes, using once, few, many, or a class for an expanded clone.

CDR3 protein: CASSHRGQETQYF
CDR3 DNA: TGTGCCAGCAGCCATAGGGGCCAAGAGACCCAGTACTTC
clone size: .
D gene: .
V gene: TRBV3-1
J gene: TRBJ2-5

CDR3 protein: CASSLGRQETQYF
CDR3 DNA: TGTGCCAGCAGCTTAGGACGGCAAGAGACCCAGTACTTC
clone size: .
D gene: .
V gene: TRBV7-2
J gene: TRBJ2-5

CDR3 protein: CASTPSREPHVYTF
CDR3 DNA: TGTGCCAGCACTCCCTCCAGGGAGCCGCACGTCTACACCTTC
clone size: .
D gene: .
V gene: TRBV2
J gene: TRBJ1-2

CDR3 protein: CASSARLGSSYEQYF
CDR3 DNA: TGTGCCAGCAGCGCTCGACTGGGTTCCTCCTACGAGCAGTACTTC
clone size: few
D gene: .
V gene: TRBV7-2
J gene: TRBJ2-7

CDR3 protein: CASSLTGDNSGEQFF
CDR3 DNA: TGTGCCAGCAGCTTGACAGGGGATAACTCTGGTGAGCAGTTCTTC
clone size: .
D gene: TRBD1
V gene: TRBV7-9
J gene: TRBJ2-1

CDR3 protein: CASRGHIQYF
CDR3 DNA: TGTGCCAGTAGGGGGCACATTCAGTACTTC
clone size: .
D gene: .
V gene: TRBV19
J gene: TRBJ2-4

CDR3 protein: CASSSPGQARQFF
CDR3 DNA: TGTGCCAGCAGCTCACCGGGACAGGCCCGACAGTTCTTC
clone size: few
D gene: TRBD1
V gene: TRBV7-2
J gene: TRBJ2-1

CDR3 protein: CASSYSLGKTQYF
CDR3 DNA: TGTGCCAGCAGTTACTCACTCGGGAAGACCCAGTACTTC
clone size: .
D gene: .
V gene: TRBV6-2/TRBV6-3
J gene: TRBJ2-5

CDR3 protein: CASSVGLAGVNEQFF
CDR3 DNA: TGTGCCAGCAGCGTAGGATTAGCGGGAGTGAATGAGCAGTTCTTC
clone size: few
D gene: TRBD2
V gene: TRBV9
J gene: TRBJ2-1

CDR3 protein: CASSQEATSVNVADTQYF
CDR3 DNA: TGCGCCAGCAGCCAAGAGGCGACTAGCGTTAACGTGGCAGATACGCAGTATTTT
clone size: few
D gene: TRBD2
V gene: TRBV4-3
J gene: TRBJ2-3

CDR3 protein: CASSLPSTSRKEQYF
CDR3 DNA: TGTGCCAGCAGTTTACCCTCCACTAGCAGGAAGGAGCAGTACTTC
clone size: .
D gene: .
V gene: TRBV12-3/TRBV12-4
J gene: TRBJ2-7

CDR3 protein: CASSRTDTQYF
CDR3 DNA: TGCGCCAGCAGCCGCACAGATACGCAGTATTTT
clone size: many
D gene: .
V gene: TRBV5-1
J gene: TRBJ2-3

CDR3 protein: CASSLALGEGTEAFF
CDR3 DNA: TGTGCCAGCAGCTTAGCGCTAGGGGAGGGGACTGAAGCTTTCTTT
clone size: .
D gene: .
V gene: TRBV7-6
J gene: TRBJ1-1

CDR3 protein: CASGFSRHSQETQYF
CDR3 DNA: TGTGCTAGTGGTTTTTCTAGGCACTCCCAAGAGACCCAGTACTTC
clone size: few
D gene: .
V gene: TRBV12-5
J gene: TRBJ2-5

CDR3 protein: CASSRQGESYEQYF
CDR3 DNA: TGTGCCAGCAGCCGACAGGGGGAATCCTACGAGCAGTACTTC
clone size: .
D gene: TRBD1
V gene: TRBV28
J gene: TRBJ2-7

CDR3 protein: CASNVHSGRDHDTQYF
CDR3 DNA: TGTGCCAGCAACGTTCATAGCGGGAGGGATCACGATACGCAGTATTTT
clone size: many
D gene: TRBD2
V gene: TRBV4-2
J gene: TRBJ2-3

CDR3 protein: CASNHPGQQNEQFF
CDR3 DNA: TGTGCCAGCAACCACCCGGGACAACAGAATGAGCAGTTCTTC
clone size: .
D gene: .
V gene: TRBV7-2
J gene: TRBJ2-1

CDR3 protein: CAWRTGLRTEAFF
CDR3 DNA: TGTGCCTGGAGGACAGGGTTGAGGACTGAAGCTTTCTTT
clone size: few
D gene: TRBD1
V gene: TRBV30
J gene: TRBJ1-1

CDR3 protein: CASSQDVFGGRGYNSPLHF
CDR3 DNA: TGCGCCAGCAGCCAAGACGTTTTCGGGGGGCGCGGATATAATTCACCCCTCCACTTT
clone size: many
D gene: .
V gene: TRBV4-3
J gene: TRBJ1-6

CDR3 protein: CAAVSGIRNTIYF
CDR3 DNA: TGTGCCGCGGTTTCGGGAATAAGAAACACCATATATTTT
clone size: few
D gene: .
V gene: TRBV6-6
J gene: TRBJ1-3

CDR3 protein: CASSESPGANTGELFF
CDR3 DNA: TGCGCCAGCAGTGAGTCTCCAGGGGCGAACACCGGGGAGCTGTTTTTT
clone size: .
D gene: .
V gene: TRBV10-1
J gene: TRBJ2-2

CDR3 protein: CASSPRTGAEGEQYF
CDR3 DNA: TGTGCCAGCAGTCCTCGGACAGGGGCTGAGGGCGAGCAGTACTTC
clone size: .
D gene: TRBD1
V gene: TRBV27
J gene: TRBJ2-7

CDR3 protein: CATKPGVQETQYF
CDR3 DNA: TGTGCCACCAAACCGGGGGTCCAAGAGACCCAGTACTTC
clone size: few
D gene: .
V gene: TRBV6-6
J gene: TRBJ2-5

CDR3 protein: CASSSQRGDSGELFF
CDR3 DNA: TGTGCCAGCAGCTCGCAACGGGGAGATTCCGGGGAGCTGTTTTTT
clone size: .
D gene: .
V gene: TRBV7-2
J gene: TRBJ2-2

CDR3 protein: CSAPQDSGANVLTF
CDR3 DNA: TGCAGTGCTCCTCAGGACTCTGGGGCCAACGTCCTGACTTTC
clone size: .
D gene: .
V gene: TRBV20-1
J gene: TRBJ2-6

CDR3 protein: CASSAGPGTGEAFF
CDR3 DNA: TGCGCCAGCAGCGCGGGTCCCGGGACAGGGGAAGCTTTCTTT
clone size: many
D gene: TRBD1
V gene: TRBV5-1
J gene: TRBJ1-1

CDR3 protein: CSIQVTYNEQFF
CDR3 DNA: TGCAGCATCCAGGTCACCTACAATGAGCAGTTCTTC
clone size: .
D gene: .
V gene: TRBV29-1
J gene: TRBJ2-1

CDR3 protein: CATTTSGDSYNEQFF
CDR3 DNA: TGTGCCACAACGACTAGCGGGGACTCCTACAATGAGCAGTTCTTC
clone size: few
D gene: TRBD2
V gene: TRBV11-2
J gene: TRBJ2-1

CDR3 protein: CASSLTRGKTSGRDTDTQYF
CDR3 DNA: TGTGCCAGCAGCTTAACGAGAGGGAAAACTAGCGGGAGGGACACAGATACGCAGTATTTT
clone size: many
D gene: TRBD2
V gene: TRBV7-3
J gene: TRBJ2-3

CDR3 protein: CASSLGREAGELFF
CDR3 DNA: TGTGCCAGCAGCTTGGGACGGGAGGCCGGGGAGCTGTTTTTT
clone size: few
D gene: TRBD2
V gene: TRBV5-8
J gene: TRBJ2-2

CDR3 protein: CASSSDRVRGKLFF
CDR3 DNA: TGTGCCAGCAGTTCCGACAGGGTCCGAGGAAAACTGTTTTTT
clone size: many
D gene: TRBD1
V gene: TRBV12-3/TRBV12-4
J gene: TRBJ1-4

CDR3 protein: CATSRVRGRITDTQYF
CDR3 DNA: TGTGCCACCAGCAGAGTTCGGGGGCGCATCACAGATACGCAGTATTTT
clone size: .
D gene: .
V gene: TRBV15
J gene: TRBJ2-3

CDR3 protein: CSVELGHEQYF
CDR3 DNA: TGCAGCGTCGAACTAGGCCACGAGCAGTACTTC
clone size: .
D gene: .
V gene: TRBV29-1
J gene: TRBJ2-7

CDR3 protein: CSGIRQGTYEQYF
CDR3 DNA: TGCAGCGGCATCCGCCAGGGGACCTACGAGCAGTACTTC
clone size: .
D gene: .
V gene: TRBV29-1
J gene: TRBJ2-7

CDR3 protein: CASSPQGTYSNQPQHF
CDR3 DNA: TGTGCCAGCAGTCCTCAGGGAACCTATAGCAATCAGCCCCAGCATTTT
clone size: .
D gene: .
V gene: TRBV12-3/TRBV12-4
J gene: TRBJ1-5

CDR3 protein: CASSSGVGAQETQYF
CDR3 DNA: TGTGCCAGCAGCTCCGGGGTCGGGGCCCAAGAGACCCAGTACTTC
clone size: many
D gene: .
V gene: TRBV7-9
J gene: TRBJ2-5

CDR3 protein: CASSQDRQGAGTEAFF
CDR3 DNA: TGTGCCAGCAGCCAAGACAGACAGGGGGCAGGGACTGAAGCTTTCTTT
clone size: few
D gene: TRBD1
V gene: TRBV3-1
J gene: TRBJ1-1

CDR3 protein: CASSLYRSTDTQYF
CDR3 DNA: TGTGCCAGCAGCTTGTACCGGAGCACAGATACGCAGTATTTT
clone size: .
D gene: .
V gene: TRBV7-2
J gene: TRBJ2-3

CDR3 protein: CASSPTLPDRGSGNTIYF
CDR3 DNA: TGTGCCAGCAGTCCTACCCTTCCGGACAGGGGCTCTGGAAACACCATATATTTT
clone size: .
D gene: TRBD1
V gene: TRBV6-5
J gene: TRBJ1-3

CDR3 protein: CASSQWGGPSTYYEQYF
CDR3 DNA: TGTGCCAGCAGCCAGTGGGGGGGACCCTCGACTTACTACGAGCAGTACTTC
clone size: many
D gene: TRBD2
V gene: TRBV7-2
J gene: TRBJ2-7

CDR3 protein: CASSENWGYGSYGYTF
CDR3 DNA: TGTGCCAGCAGCGAAAACTGGGGCTACGGGTCCTATGGCTACACCTTC
clone size: .
D gene: .
V gene: TRBV7-9
J gene: TRBJ1-2

CDR3 protein: CASSFTGYGYTF
CDR3 DNA: TGTGCCAGCAGCTTCACAGGCTATGGCTACACCTTC
clone size: many
D gene: .
V gene: TRBV7-2
J gene: TRBJ1-2

CDR3 protein: CASSFGAVVADTQYF
CDR3 DNA: TGTGCCAGCAGCTTTGGGGCGGTGGTCGCAGATACGCAGTATTTT
clone size: few
D gene: .
V gene: TRBV7-2
J gene: TRBJ2-3